This entry features one T cell receptor (beta chain) sequence. This specimen comes from a study of blood T cell repertoires in COVID-19. Study as a whole: Acute and convalescent COVID-19 specimens originated in the United States, Italy and Spain.

V dropped 0 bases and J dropped 5; count of bases not matched to a gene: 10. CDR3 length equals 17 residues. CDR1 SGHDT and CDR2 YYEEEE come from the germline V gene. In the original processing: Reference gene primer amplification gave nucleated cell count estimates. The method was immunoSEQ multiplex PCR; TCRdb's version includes in-frame clones alone and lacks a portion of them. V and J calls and clone size are as listed in that table; D and trimming were resolved from the DNA. This table holds about 140,000 clones, roughly 80% found once. The chain is built from TRBV5-6 and TRBJ1-4; 7 bases line up with TRBD1. What was sequenced was peripheral blood. This receptor was taken from a woman aged 80 or over with acute or convalescent COVID-19. CDR3 sequence: CASSLGIYRGSNEKLFF. CDR3 DNA: TGTGCCAGCAGCTTGGGCATCTACAGGGGATCCAATGAAAAACTGTTTTTT.